One and the same sample provided the 13 T cell receptor beta chains below, sequenced in a study of OX40 agonist ivuxolimab in advanced cancers. The protocol used for the library was the immunoSEQ multiplex PCR assay. The clones in this table, taken by TCRdb from immuneACCESS, are in-frame only. Not every clone is retained; where verified, under half of the shortfall comes from an unresolved V gene, and the cause of the rest is unknown. Here the sample has about 54,000 clones; about 83% occur a single time. Approximately 1.2% of the sample belongs to the ten largest clones. This specimen was CD4+ or CD8+ T cells sorted from blood, taken in a trial of the OX40 agonist ivuxolimab. Receptors originate from an adult with an advanced solid tumor such as melanoma, head and neck, liver or kidney cancer.

This chain connects TRBV7-9 to TRBJ1-1; 8 positions match TRBD1. The trim removed 5 bases at V and 2 bases at J, leaving 4 bases unmatched. From germline, CDR1 is SEHNR and CDR2 FQNEAQ (reference sequence). The CDR3 is made up of 14 amino acids. DNA of the CDR3: TGTGCCAGCAGCGGGACAGGCGGTAACACTGAAGCTTTCTTT. This translates into CASSGTGGNTEAFF.

The sample holds a few counts of this clone. The chain joins TRBV4-3 to TRBJ2-7; tentatively, D is TRBD1 (6 bases). The CDR3 runs 13 residues. Deletions cut 1 base from V and 11 bases from J, with 15 bases between. Germline loops: CDR1 LGHNA, CDR2 YSLEER. The CDR3 here is CASSQVMGAQEYF. The CDR3 DNA follows: TGCGCCAGCAGCCAAGTTATGGGGGCTCAAGAGTACTTC.

This clone was seen once. This chain connects TRBV7-6 to TRBJ1-1; 7 nucleotides match TRBD1. The CDR3 loop spans 16 amino acids. The V gene's germline CDR1 is SGHVS and CDR2 FNYEAQ. With 5 bases clipped from V and 4 bases from J, the junction kept 13 bases outside the gene matches. CDR3 sequence reads: CASSPLRAGGVTEAFF. Written as DNA, the CDR3 is TGTGCCAGCAGCCCCCTTCGGGCAGGGGGAGTCACTGAAGCTTTCTTT.

This clone was counted between two and nine times. J is TRBJ2-2 and V is TRBV6-6; weak D call: TRBD2 (5 bases). Between the trimmed V and J ends, which lost 6 bases and 3 bases, there was a span of 14 bases. Per germline, CDR1 MNHNY and CDR2 SVGAGI (reference sequence). The CDR3 totals 15 residues. The DNA for the CDR3 is TGTGCCAGCAGCAGACTACTCTGGGACACCGGGGAGCTGTTTTTT. It encodes CASSRLLWDTGELFF.

This clone has only one observation. CDR3 residues: CASSLGQGAVGEKLFF. DNA for the CDR3: TGCGCCAGCAGCTTGGGACAGGGGGCGGTTGGTGAAAAACTGTTTTTT. This sequence joins TRBV5-1 and TRBJ1-4; 10 nucleotides line up with TRBD1. CDR1 and CDR2 (germline): SGHRS, YFSETQ. CDR3 size: 16 residues. V lost 0 bases to trimming and J lost 7 bases; unmatched junction nucleotides: 6. The whole variable domain, filled in from reference TRBV5-1 and TRBJ1-4, reads KAGVTQTPRYLIKTRGQQVTLSCSPISGHRSVSWYQQTPGQGLQFLFEYFSETQRNKGNFPGRFSGRQFSNSRSEMNVSTLELGDSALYLCASSLGQGAVGEKLFFGSGTQLSVL.

The V call is TRBV27, the J call TRBJ2-7; 11 nucleotides agree with TRBD2. Germline V gene lookup returns CDR1 MNHEY and CDR2 SMNVEV (reference sequence). The CDR3 contains 13 residues. Trimming removed 8 bases from V and 6 bases from J; junction bases left unmatched: 6. CDR3 region: CASLDLAGGEQYF. The CDR3 DNA reads as TGTGCCAGCCTTGATCTAGCGGGAGGCGAGCAGTACTTC.

The chain couples TRBV6-5 to TRBJ2-2; D unresolved. This CDR3 spans 12 amino acids. Germline lookup yields CDR1 MNHEY and CDR2 SVGAGI. With 6 bases removed from V and 3 bases from J, the gap between germline ends came to 5 bases. CDR3 amino acids: CASSLDTGELFF. DNA for the CDR3: TGTGCCAGCAGCCTGGACACCGGGGAGCTGTTTTTT.

In this sample, this clone turned up a few times. V gene TRBV6-5 combines with J gene TRBJ2-7; weak D call: TRBD2 (6 bases). Germline V lookup: CDR1 MNHEY, CDR2 SVGAGI. The CDR3 loop spans 13 amino acids. Trimming removed 4 bases at V and 3 bases at J, with 10 bases between. This chain's CDR3 is CASSWGLFYEQYF. In DNA form, the CDR3 reads TGTGCCAGCAGTTGGGGACTTTTCTACGAGCAGTACTTC.

For this clone: The junction shows a germline mismatch at one end, possibly a read error. The rearrangement links TRBV28 to TRBJ1-2; TRBD1 is a possible D gene (5 bases). CDR1 and CDR2 from the germline V gene are MDHEN and SYDVKM. CDR3 length: 14 residues. CDR3 protein: CTSSLSRVNYGYTF. CDR3 coding DNA: TGTACCAGCAGTTTGTCCAGGGTTAACTATGGCTACACCTTC.

The V and J genes are TRBV4-3 and TRBJ1-1; 7 positions agree with TRBD1. With V trimmed by 1 base and J by 6 bases, 8 bases remained unmatched. From germline, CDR1 is LGHNA and CDR2 YSLEER. The CDR3 totals 15 residues. The CDR3 sequence is CASSQADREGPEAFF. The DNA for the CDR3 is TGCGCCAGCAGCCAAGCAGACAGGGAAGGGCCTGAAGCTTTCTTT.

The chain combines TRBV28 with TRBJ1-1; D gene unclear. Trimming took 7 bases from V and 6 from J, leaving 21 bases between them. In germline, CDR1 is MDHEN, CDR2 SYDVKM. This CDR3 has 15 amino acids. The CDR3 here is CASTSALMFRSEAFF. CDR3 in DNA: TGTGCCAGCACTTCGGCCCTTATGTTCAGGTCTGAAGCTTTCTTT.

Only one count was recorded for this clone. The chain couples TRBV11-2 to TRBJ1-1; 7 bases agree with TRBD1. V trimming: 1 base; J trimming: 7 bases; junction bases outside the gene matches: 9. CDR1 and CDR2 (germline): SGHAT, FQNNGV. The CDR3 totals 15 residues. The DNA of the CDR3 is TGTGCCAGCAGCTTAGCCGACAGGGACGGGAATGAAGCTTTCTTT. Protein: CASSLADRDGNEAFF.

The chain recombines TRBV5-1 with TRBJ1-2; a weak D match, TRBD1 (5 bases). This CDR3 has 14 residues. CDR1 is SGHRS and CDR2 is YFSETQ in the germline V gene. The germline V and J ends were trimmed by 2 bases and 5 bases, with 13 bases remaining between them. This CDR3 reads CASSLGTGRYGYTF. The CDR3 DNA is TGCGCCAGCAGCTTAGGGACCGGCAGGTATGGCTACACCTTC.